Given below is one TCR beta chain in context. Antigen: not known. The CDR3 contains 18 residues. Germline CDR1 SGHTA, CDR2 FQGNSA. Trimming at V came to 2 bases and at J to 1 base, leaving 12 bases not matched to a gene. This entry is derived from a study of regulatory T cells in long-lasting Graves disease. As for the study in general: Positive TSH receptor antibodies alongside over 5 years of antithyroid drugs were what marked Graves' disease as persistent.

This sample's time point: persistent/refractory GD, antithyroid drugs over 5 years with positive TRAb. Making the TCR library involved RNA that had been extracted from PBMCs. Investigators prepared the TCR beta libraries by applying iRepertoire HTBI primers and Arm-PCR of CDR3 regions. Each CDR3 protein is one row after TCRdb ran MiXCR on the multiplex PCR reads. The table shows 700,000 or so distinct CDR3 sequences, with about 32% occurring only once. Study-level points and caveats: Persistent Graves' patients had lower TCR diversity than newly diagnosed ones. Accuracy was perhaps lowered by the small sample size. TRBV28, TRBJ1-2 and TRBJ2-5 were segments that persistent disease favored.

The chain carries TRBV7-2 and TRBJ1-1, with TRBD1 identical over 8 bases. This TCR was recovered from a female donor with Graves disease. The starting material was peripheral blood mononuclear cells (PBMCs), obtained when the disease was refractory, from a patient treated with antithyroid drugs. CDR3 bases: TGTGCCAGCAGCTTAAGAGAGCAGGGGGCTTTCTGGAACACTGAAGCTTTCTTT. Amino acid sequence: CASSLREQGAFWNTEAFF.